Listed below are T cell receptor beta chains from one sample, sequenced in a study of blood T cell repertoires in COVID-19. Method: immunoSEQ multiplex PCR; TCRdb's copy keeps in-frame clones and lacks some. The table lists 330,000 or so clones, about nine tenths of them singletons. Sequenced input: peripheral blood. The receptors originated from a woman in her sixties or seventies with COVID-19, enrolled during active disease. The CDR3 runs from the conserved cysteine through the conserved F or W. The D gene is left open where the match is weak. A row's size may be missing; if present it is once, few, many or a size class.

d_gene	j_gene	abundance	v_gene	CDR3aa	CDR3nt
-	TRBJ1-2	-	TRBV12-3/TRBV12-4	CASSLEYRAATF	TGTGCCAGCAGTTTAGAGTACAGGGCGGCGACCTTC
-	TRBJ1-1	-	TRBV19	CASSIIGPRAEAFF	TGTGCCAGTAGTATTATTGGTCCGAGAGCTGAAGCTTTCTTT
-	TRBJ1-2	-	TRBV7-2	CASSLAPAGGYGYTF	TGTGCCAGCAGCTTAGCCCCGGCGGGGGGCTATGGCTACACCTTC
TRBD2	TRBJ2-7	-	TRBV2	CASRHTSDEQYF	TGTGCCAGCAGACATACTAGCGACGAGCAGTACTTC
TRBD1	TRBJ2-1	-	TRBV28	CASSLTTGGRNEQFF	TGTGCCAGCAGTTTAACTACAGGGGGACGCAATGAGCAGTTCTTC
-	TRBJ2-5	-	TRBV7-9	CASSSMDTPEETQYF	TGTGCCAGCAGCTCGATGGACACACCTGAAGAGACCCAGTACTTC
-	TRBJ1-6	-	TRBV6-1	CASSESTGGGSLWSPLHF	TGTGCCAGCAGTGAATCGACGGGCGGGGGATCGCTCTGGTCACCCCTCCACTTT
-	TRBJ1-1	-	TRBV7-3	CASRQQINTEAFF	TGTGCCAGCAGACAGCAGATTAACACTGAAGCTTTCTTT
-	TRBJ2-2	-	TRBV9	CASSGRGAAGELFF	TGTGCCAGCAGCGGACGGGGGGCAGCCGGGGAGCTGTTTTTT
TRBD1	TRBJ1-2	-	TRBV5-1	CASSPGQDSLYGYTF	TGCGCCAGCAGCCCCGGACAGGACAGTCTCTATGGCTACACCTTC
TRBD1	TRBJ1-5	-	TRBV6-2/TRBV6-3	CASSKTGGSGQPQHF	TGTGCCAGCAGCAAAACAGGGGGCTCTGGGCAGCCCCAGCATTTT
TRBD2	TRBJ2-3	-	TRBV24-1	CATSGTSGGKDTQYF	TGTGCCACCAGTGGAACTAGCGGGGGGAAAGATACGCAGTATTTT
TRBD2	TRBJ2-1	once	TRBV11-2	CASSLGPVAGGLYNEQFF	TGTGCCAGCAGCTTAGGTCCAGTGGCGGGGGGGCTCTACAATGAGCAGTTCTTC
-	TRBJ1-6	few	TRBV7-9	CASASWEGKSPLHF	TGTGCCAGCGCCTCCTGGGAGGGGAAATCACCCCTCCACTTT
-	TRBJ2-5	-	TRBV7-2	CASSLEGGRQETQYF	TGTGCCAGCAGCTTAGAGGGGGGGCGACAAGAGACCCAGTACTTC
-	TRBJ2-7	-	TRBV5-1	CASSPLSQASSYEQYF	TGCGCCAGCAGCCCCCTCAGCCAGGCGAGCTCCTACGAGCAGTACTTC
TRBD1	TRBJ1-4	-	TRBV7-6	CASSSGQHPNEKLFF	TGTGCCAGCAGCTCGGGACAGCACCCTAATGAAAAACTGTTTTTT
TRBD1	TRBJ1-1	-	TRBV7-2	CASSYRGRTEAFF	TGTGCCAGCAGTTACAGGGGTCGAACTGAAGCTTTCTTT
TRBD1	TRBJ1-4	-	TRBV3-1/TRBV3-2	CASSPGTANEKLFF	TGTGCCAGCAGCCCCGGGACAGCTAATGAAAAACTGTTTTTT
TRBD1	TRBJ1-1	once	TRBV29-1	CSVRPPTGGTTEAFF	TGCAGCGTTCGGCCCCCGACAGGGGGGACCACTGAAGCTTTCTTT
-	TRBJ2-7	-	TRBV5-8	CASSAGTRDTISYEQYF	TGTGCCAGCAGCGCTGGGACCCGGGACACCATCTCCTACGAGCAGTACTTC
-	TRBJ1-1	-	TRBV12-3/TRBV12-4	CASSSLNQAFF	TGTGCCAGCAGTTCACTGAACCAAGCTTTCTTT
-	TRBJ1-5	-	TRBV19	CASSPQQGNQPQHF	TGTGCCAGTAGTCCACAGCAGGGGAACCAGCCCCAGCATTTT
-	TRBJ1-4	-	TRBV5-6	CASSLTASATNEKLFF	TGTGCCAGCAGCCTTACCGCCAGCGCAACTAATGAAAAACTGTTTTTT
-	TRBJ1-6	-	TRBV28	CASFSYLNSPLHF	TGTGCCAGCTTCTCATACTTAAATTCACCCCTCCACTTT
TRBD2	TRBJ2-6	-	TRBV27	CASSSGTSFGANVLTF	TGTGCCAGCAGTTCCGGGACTAGTTTTGGGGCCAACGTCCTGACTTTC
TRBD2	TRBJ2-6	-	TRBV18	CASSQQPGLAFGANVLTF	TGTGCCAGCTCACAACAACCGGGACTAGCTTTCGGGGCCAACGTCCTGACTTTC
-	TRBJ1-5	-	TRBV6-6	CASSYFQGSNQPQHF	TGTGCCAGCAGTTACTTTCAGGGATCCAATCAGCCCCAGCATTTT